The 11 T cell receptor beta chains listed next were all sequenced from one sample in a study of OX40 agonist ivuxolimab in advanced cancers. Measured with immunoSEQ multiplex PCR; TCRdb has only the in-frame clones, and not every one. The data contain roughly 110,000 clones, approximately 90% of them seen just once; the ten biggest clones take up around 1.2%. The input for sequencing was CD4+ or CD8+ T cells sorted from blood, taken in a trial of the OX40 agonist ivuxolimab. The receptors come from an adult with an advanced solid tumor such as melanoma, head and neck, liver or kidney cancer.

This clone was observed a single time. The chain links TRBV10-3 to TRBJ2-5; 10 nucleotides line up with TRBD1. Germline CDR1 reads ENHRY; CDR2 reads SYGVKD. The J segment lost 4 bases and the V segment lost 3 bases, leaving 5 bases of the junction unmatched. This CDR3 has 15 residues. DNA for the CDR3: TGTGCCATCAGTGATTCGGGACAGGGGAGAGAGACCCAGTACTTC. Encoded protein: CAISDSGQGRETQYF.

The gene calls are TRBV4-1 and TRBJ1-6, with 10 nucleotides matching TRBD1. Looked up from germline, CDR1 is MGHRA and CDR2 is YSYEKL. This CDR3 spans 15 amino acids. V gave up 3 bases and J gave up 10 bases; unmatched junction bases: 6. The CDR3 sequence is CASSQGQGNGSPLHF. DNA of the CDR3: TGCGCCAGCAGCCAGGGACAGGGGAATGGATCACCCCTCCACTTT.

The chain recombines TRBV19 with TRBJ2-2, with 7 bases lining up with TRBD1. The CDR3 runs to 15 residues. V lost 5 bases and J lost 1; bases outside the gene matches: 4. Germline V gives CDR1 LNHDA, CDR2 SQIVND (reference sequence). This CDR3 is CASSPGQMNTGELFF. In DNA form, the CDR3 reads TGTGCCAGTAGTCCGGGACAGATGAACACCGGGGAGCTGTTTTTT.

The chain combines TRBV21-1 with TRBJ2-7. TRBV21-1 is labeled a pseudogene. The CDR3 is made up of 12 amino acids. The CDR3 loop reads CASRSPKKGPSV. The CDR3 region has the DNA TGTGCCAGCCGCTCCCCCAAGAAGGGCCCTTCGGTC.

The V call is TRBV4-3, the J call TRBJ1-2; D gene unclear. The CDR3 consists of 14 residues. Trimming cost V 0 bases and J 4 bases, with 9 bases left between them. Per germline, CDR1 LGHNA and CDR2 YSLEER. CDR3 sequence: CASSQEALGYGYTF. The CDR3 DNA follows: TGCGCCAGCAGCCAAGAAGCTCTAGGCTATGGCTACACCTTC.

This CDR3 reads CSASQRDRGGELFF. The CDR3 region has the DNA TGCAGCGCGTCGCAGCGGGACAGGGGCGGGGAGCTGTTTTTT. V is TRBV29-1 and J is TRBJ2-2; 10 nucleotides match TRBD1. With V trimmed by 7 bases and J by 7 bases, 9 bases remained unmatched. CDR1 and CDR2 (germline): SQVTM, ANQGSEA. This CDR3 is built from 14 residues.

The chain employs TRBV6-5 and TRBJ1-5, with 10 nucleotides matching TRBD1. Germline V gene lookup returns CDR1 MNHEY and CDR2 SVGAGI. The J segment lost 9 bases and the V segment lost 5 bases, leaving 7 bases of the junction unmatched. The CDR3 consists of 14 residues. CDR3 loop: CASSVTGGMRPQHF. The DNA of the CDR3 is TGTGCCAGCAGTGTGACAGGGGGCATGAGGCCCCAGCATTTT.

This chain uses TRBV5-1 with TRBJ2-5; 8 bases are shared with TRBD1. Trimming cost V 0 bases and J 4 bases; bases outside gene matches: 5. Germline V gives CDR1 SGHRS, CDR2 YFSETQ. CDR3 length equals 15 residues. CDR3 in amino acids: CASSLAGTGVETQYF. The DNA for the CDR3 is TGCGCCAGCAGCTTGGCCGGGACAGGAGTAGAGACCCAGTACTTC.

The V and J genes are TRBV11-2 and TRBJ1-2, with a possible D match to TRBD1 (6 bases). The germline gives CDR1 SGHAT, CDR2 FQNNGV. The germline V and J ends were trimmed by 2 bases and 6 bases, with 7 bases remaining between them. The CDR3 has 12 residues. The DNA of the CDR3 is TGTGCCAGCAGCTTAAACAGGGATGGCTACACCTTC. Translating gives CASSLNRDGYTF.

The DNA of the CDR3 is TGTGCCAGTAGTGATGGGGGCTCCTATAATTCACCCCTCCACTTT. It encodes CASSDGGSYNSPLHF. V and J are TRBV19 and TRBJ1-6, with a tentative D call TRBD1 (5 bases). Germline values: CDR1 LNHDA, CDR2 SQIVND (reference sequence). Trimming stripped 5 bases from V and 0 bases from J, with 8 bases between. The CDR3 is made up of 15 amino acids.

The rearrangement uses TRBV9 and TRBJ1-1, with D perhaps TRBD1 (6 bases). Per the germline V gene, CDR1 is SGDLS and CDR2 is YYNGEE. Between the trimmed V and J ends, which lost 4 bases and 1 base, there was a span of 17 bases. The CDR3 extends over 16 amino acids. CDR3 residues: CASSHRTDTRNTEAFF. For the CDR3, the DNA is TGTGCCAGCAGCCACCGGACAGACACTCGGAACACTGAAGCTTTCTTT.